This entry lists 27 T cell receptor beta chains sequenced from one sample in a study of blood T cell repertoires in COVID-19. TCRdb keeps only in-frame clones here, not all; method: immunoSEQ multiplex PCR. Of around 80,000 clones in the sample, roughly 80% were seen once. The sequenced sample was peripheral blood. The receptors derive from a human donor in a cohort sampled during active COVID-19.

The chain links TRBV10-3 to TRBJ1-2, with TRBD1 as a possible D gene (6 bases). Germline assignment: CDR1 ENHRY and CDR2 SYGVKD. CDR3 size: 16 residues. Deletions cut 6 bases from V and 2 bases from J, with 19 bases between. CDR3 nucleotides: TGTGCCATCAGCCGAGATCGGACAGCGCCAAACTATGGCTACACCTTC. Protein product: CAISRDRTAPNYGYTF.

This clone has just a few counts. This sequence joins TRBV7-2 and TRBJ2-7; 10 positions agree with TRBD2. Germline V CDR1 and CDR2: SGHTA, FQGNSA. This CDR3 has 16 residues. V lost 2 bases, J lost 2 bases, and 6 bases stayed unmatched. DNA for the CDR3: TGTGCCAGCAGCTTACAGTCTAGCGGGGGACCCTACGAGCAGTACTTC. Translation gives CASSLQSSGGPYEQYF.

The chain joins TRBV5-1 to TRBJ1-1; no firm D call. Trimming pared 2 bases from V and 1 base from J, leaving 9 bases between. The CDR3 totals 14 residues. CDR1 is SGHRS and CDR2 is YFSETQ in the germline V gene. The CDR3 sequence is CASSFTGRNTEAFF. The CDR3 DNA is TGCGCCAGCAGCTTTACCGGGAGGAACACTGAAGCTTTCTTT.

This clone was found a few times. DNA of the CDR3: TGTGCCAGCAGCACCCGCCTGAACAGGGCTAAGAATCAGCCCCAGCATTTT. Protein: CASSTRLNRAKNQPQHF. V usage is TRBV21-1 and J usage is TRBJ1-5; the D call of TRBD1 is as the table states it, not checked on the DNA. TRBV21-1 corresponds to a pseudogene. The CDR3 is 17 residues long.

This clone appeared a single time. This chain uses TRBV7-9 with TRBJ2-3; a weak D match, TRBD1 (5 bases). The V and J ends lost 5 bases and 2 bases respectively, with 11 bases between them. Germline lookup yields CDR1 SEHNR and CDR2 FQNEAQ (reference sequence). This CDR3 is 14 amino acids long. The CDR3 sequence is CASSPRDFTDTQYF. The CDR3 DNA sequence: TGTGCCAGCAGCCCCAGGGATTTCACAGATACGCAGTATTTT. The variable domain in full, completed from reference TRBV7-9 and TRBJ2-3, reads DTGVSQNPRHKITKRGQNVTFRCDPISEHNRLYWYRQTLGQGPEFLTYFQNEAQLEKSRLLSDRFSAERPKGSFSTLEIQRTEQGDSAMYLCASSPRDFTDTQYFGPGTRLTVL.

CDR3 in amino acids: CAWSVGGSSGNTIYF. In DNA, the CDR3 is TGTGCCTGGAGTGTTGGAGGTAGCTCTGGAAACACCATATATTTT. The rearrangement joins TRBV30 to TRBJ1-3; D not resolved. The CDR3 is made up of 15 amino acids. CDR1 and CDR2 (germline): GTSNPN, SVGIG (reference sequence). Trimming removed 0 bases from V and 0 bases from J, with 9 bases in between.

J is TRBJ1-1 and V is TRBV6-2 or TRBV6-3; D unclear. The CDR3 is 12 amino acids. CDR1 is MNHEY and CDR2 is SVGEGT in the germline V gene. V gave up 4 bases and J gave up 0 bases, with 3 bases separating them. As DNA, the CDR3 is TGTGCCAGCAGTTTCATGAACACTGAAGCTTTCTTT. Encoded protein: CASSFMNTEAFF.

V usage is TRBV7-9 and J usage is TRBJ1-6; D gene uncertain. The V and J ends lost 5 bases and 0 bases respectively, with 5 bases between them. Germline V gene data show CDR1 as SEHNR and CDR2 as FQNEAQ (reference sequence). The CDR3 is 14 amino acids. CDR3 bases: TGTGCCAGCAGCCCGAGCTCCTATAATTCACCCCTCCACTTT. Its translation is CASSPSSYNSPLHF.

The chain joins TRBV5-1 to TRBJ2-2, with D tentatively TRBD2 (6 bases). V lost 7 bases and J 16 bases, leaving 14 bases between the germline ends. This CDR3 is 10 amino acids long. CDR1 is SGHRS and CDR2 is YFSETQ in the germline V gene. The CDR3, as DNA: TGCGCCAGCCTTAATCTAGCGAAGTTTTTT. It yields the protein CASLNLAKFF.

The V gene is TRBV3-1 (or the pseudogene TRBV3-2), the J gene TRBJ1-5, with D maybe TRBD1 (6 bases). CDR3 length equals 15 residues. Germline-derived CDR1 and CDR2 are LGHDT and YNNKEL (reference sequence). V shed 3 bases and J shed 2 bases, with 11 bases lying between them. This CDR3 reads CASSHSRGGNQPQHF. The CDR3 region has the DNA TGTGCCAGCAGCCACAGCAGGGGAGGCAATCAGCCCCAGCATTTT.

This sequence joins TRBV2 and TRBJ1-1; D call uncertain. V was trimmed by 5 bases and J by 11 bases, leaving 15 bases between them. This CDR3 comprises 12 residues. The V gene's germline CDR1 is SNHLY and CDR2 FYNNEI. In nucleotides, the CDR3 is TGTGCCAGCAGTAAAGGACGGGAGGTGGCTTTCTTT. It is translated as CASSKGREVAFF.

CDR3 sequence: CAWRNSGGTSPLHF. The CDR3 nucleotides are TGTGCCTGGAGAAACTCGGGGGGCACTTCACCCCTCCACTTT. The chain uses TRBV30 and TRBJ1-6; D may be TRBD1 (6 bases). In germline, CDR1 is GTSNPN, CDR2 SVGIG (reference sequence). V lost 3 bases and J lost 9, with 15 bases in between. This CDR3 comprises 14 residues.

The chain employs TRBV9 and TRBJ2-3, with D unresolved. V was trimmed by 4 bases and J by 0 bases, leaving 6 bases between them. The germline V gene encodes CDR1 SGDLS and CDR2 YYNGEE. The CDR3 has 13 residues. The DNA for the CDR3 is TGTGCCAGCAGCCTTTTGAGCACAGATACGCAGTATTTT. It translates to CASSLLSTDTQYF. The variable domain in full, with the rest retrieved from reference TRBV9 and TRBJ2-3, is DSGVTQTPKHLITATGQRVTLRCSPRSGDLSVYWYQQSLDQGLQFLIQYYNGEERAKGNILERFSAQQFPDLHSELNLSSLELGDSALYFCASSLLSTDTQYFGPGTRLTVL.

The V call is TRBV10-3, the J call TRBJ2-7; 9 nucleotides line up with TRBD2. The CDR3 runs 15 residues. Germline CDR1 ENHRY, CDR2 SYGVKD. Losses at the gene ends were 10 bases for V and 4 bases for J; bases not matched to a gene: 14. The CDR3 DNA follows: TGTGCCACCGAGTTTAGCGGGGGTATTGGGTACGAGCAGTACTTC. Encoded protein: CATEFSGGIGYEQYF.

J is TRBJ2-3 and V is TRBV14; D is perhaps TRBD2 (6 bases). In germline, CDR1 is SGHDN, CDR2 FVKESK. V shed 3 bases and J shed 0 bases, with 16 bases lying between them. This CDR3 is 17 amino acids long. CDR3 region: CASSHLKGLSSTDTQYF. The DNA for the CDR3 is TGTGCCAGCAGCCACCTGAAGGGACTTAGTAGCACAGATACGCAGTATTTT.

The V and J genes are TRBV4-2 and TRBJ1-4; 9 nucleotides align to TRBD1. The V and J ends lost 3 bases and 5 bases, in that order; junction bases with no gene match: 4. Germline V lookup: CDR1 LGHNA, CDR2 YNFKEQ. The CDR3 totals 15 residues. The CDR3 region is CASSQTGTGNEKLFF. In nucleotides, the CDR3 is TGTGCCAGCAGCCAGACCGGGACAGGGAATGAAAAACTGTTTTTT.

The chain combines TRBV6-5 with TRBJ1-2; D is unresolved. The CDR3 is 13 residues long. Per germline, CDR1 MNHEY and CDR2 SVGAGI. V lost 2 bases to trimming and J lost 4 bases, with 8 bases between them. The chain's CDR3 is CASSYRVGYGYTF. In nucleotides, the CDR3 is TGTGCCAGCAGTTACCGCGTTGGCTATGGCTACACCTTC.

The J gene is TRBJ2-1, the V gene TRBV19; 7 bases line up with TRBD2. From germline, CDR1 is LNHDA and CDR2 SQIVND (reference sequence). The CDR3 runs to 16 residues. Unmatched junction bases numbered 16, after V lost 5 bases and J lost 9 bases. The CDR3 sequence: CASSFSRGVTRSEQFF. The CDR3, as DNA: TGTGCCAGTAGTTTCTCCCGGGGGGTCACGAGAAGTGAGCAGTTCTTC.

The chain uses TRBV9 and TRBJ2-2, with 8 positions matching TRBD2. The CDR3 length is 17 residues. CDR1 is SGDLS, CDR2 YYNGEE, per germline. Trimming cost V 2 bases and J 3 bases; bases outside gene matches: 9. The CDR3, as DNA: TGTGCCAGCAGCGTCCAAGCGGGGGCCCGCGACACCGGGGAGCTGTTTTTT. Translated: CASSVQAGARDTGELFF.

CDR3 region: CASSYSMNRANYGYTF. The DNA for the CDR3 is TGTGCCAGCAGTTACTCGATGAACAGGGCTAACTATGGCTACACCTTC. The chain employs TRBV6-5 and TRBJ1-2, with D perhaps TRBD1 (6 bases). The V end was cut by 0 bases, the J end by 0 bases, with 11 bases between. There are 16 residues in the CDR3. Germline-derived CDR1 and CDR2 are MNHEY and SVGAGI.

This clone showed up just a few times. V is TRBV5-1 and J is TRBJ1-4, with 10 bases lining up with TRBD1. Germline CDR1 and CDR2: SGHRS and YFSETQ. CDR3 length: 17 residues. The junction had 7 bases not matched to a gene; V was cut back by 3 bases and J by 2 bases. CDR3 amino acids: CASSWGPTGGTNEKLFF. In nucleotides, the CDR3 is TGCGCCAGCAGCTGGGGACCGACAGGGGGCACTAATGAAAAACTGTTTTTT.

The chain recombines TRBV28 with TRBJ1-2; tentative D call: TRBD1 (5 bases). The CDR3 contains 16 residues. Germline V lookup: CDR1 MDHEN, CDR2 SYDVKM. V dropped 2 bases and J dropped 7 bases, with 20 bases sitting between them. As DNA, the CDR3 is TGTGCCAGCAGTTTAAATACGCAGGGAGGAGGGAGTGGCTACACCTTC. It specifies CASSLNTQGGGSGYTF.

V is TRBV2 and J is TRBJ1-6; 8 nucleotides line up with TRBD1. There are 18 residues in the CDR3. Trimming cost V 2 bases and J 6 bases; bases outside gene matches: 12. Germline values: CDR1 SNHLY, CDR2 FYNNEI. The CDR3 is CASSEPRQGLSGNSPLHF. CDR3 DNA sequence: TGTGCCAGCAGTGAACCGAGACAGGGGTTAAGTGGTAATTCACCCCTCCACTTT. The entire variable domain, with the rest obtained from reference TRBV2 and TRBJ1-6, is as follows: EPEVTQTPSHQVTQMGQEVILRCVPISNHLYFYWYRQILGQKVEFLVSFYNNEISEKSEIFDDQFSVERPDGSNFTLKIRSTKLEDSAMYFCASSEPRQGLSGNSPLHFGNGTRLTVT.

The chain is built from TRBV29-1 and TRBJ2-4, with D hard to call. V shed 5 bases and J shed 5 bases, with 10 bases lying between them. The CDR3 has 12 amino acids. Germline loops: CDR1 SQVTM, CDR2 ANQGSEA. The CDR3 nucleotides are TGCAGCGTTTTGGCCCGCCAAAACATTCAGTACTTC. This sequence encodes CSVLARQNIQYF.

This chain connects TRBV18 to TRBJ2-1; 8 positions agree with TRBD2. Germline values: CDR1 KGHSH, CDR2 LQKENI. V lost 5 bases to trimming and J lost 10 bases; unmatched junction nucleotides: 16. The CDR3 sequence is 16 residues long. CDR3 in DNA: TGTGCCAGCTCATCCACCGGGGCGGGGGGCCCAATGGAGCAGTTCTTC. Translation gives CASSSTGAGGPMEQFF.

This chain joins TRBV11-2 and TRBJ2-7, with TRBD2 as a possible D gene (5 bases). The CDR3 has 17 amino acids. V lost 1 base and J 2 bases, leaving 18 bases between the germline ends. CDR1 SGHAT and CDR2 FQNNGV come from the germline V gene. CDR3 residues: CASSLVGSPSNTYEQYF. The CDR3 DNA is TGTGCCAGCAGCTTAGTGGGGAGTCCCTCAAACACCTACGAGCAGTACTTC.

This clone was detected a few times. This rearrangement joins TRBV7-9 to TRBJ2-7, with D possibly matching TRBD2 (5 bases). Trimming shortened V by 0 bases and J by 5 bases, and 11 bases separated the two germline ends. The CDR3 is 14 amino acids. The germline V gene encodes CDR1 SEHNR and CDR2 FQNEAQ (reference sequence). The CDR3 bases are TGTGCCAGCAGCTTAGCGGAGGCTGCCAACGAGCAGTACTTC. It encodes CASSLAEAANEQYF.